One and the same sample provided the 8 T cell receptor beta chains below, sequenced in a study of lymphopenia after photon versus proton radiotherapy. The method was immunoSEQ multiplex PCR; TCRdb's version includes in-frame clones alone and lacks a portion of them. Among 50,000 or so clones listed, roughly nine tenths were seen once. The material sequenced was peripheral blood, taken from a patient treated with photon-based radiotherapy. The receptors derive from a woman aged 40 to 50 with cholangiocarcinoma.

The chain is built from TRBV30 and TRBJ2-7; possible D gene TRBD2, 6 bases. CDR1 GTSNPN and CDR2 SVGIG come from the germline V gene (reference sequence). This CDR3 region has 11 residues. The ends were cut back, 0 bases at V and 12 bases at J, with 12 bases in the middle. Written as DNA, the CDR3 is TGTGCCTGGAGTGTACGGGACTTAACGTACTTC. Amino acids: CAWSVRDLTYF.

The rearrangement links TRBV27 to TRBJ1-2, with D perhaps matching TRBD1 (5 bases). The CDR3 loop spans 11 amino acids. Trimming took off 8 bases at V and 9 bases at J, with 13 bases between the two ends. The germline CDR1 and CDR2 sequences are MNHEY and SMNVEV (reference sequence). The chain's CDR3 is CASGRQTSYTF. CDR3 nucleotides: TGTGCCAGCGGGAGACAGACAAGCTACACCTTC.

This rearrangement joins TRBV9 to TRBJ2-2; D is unresolved. Germline CDR1 and CDR2: SGDLS and YYNGEE. Trimming pared 0 bases from V and 1 base from J, leaving 7 bases between. The CDR3 is made up of 15 amino acids. The CDR3 bases are TGTGCCAGCAGCGTAGGGTCCCTGAACACCGGGGAGCTGTTTTTT. It encodes CASSVGSLNTGELFF. Drawing the rest from reference TRBV9 and TRBJ2-2, the complete variable domain is DSGVTQTPKHLITATGQRVTLRCSPRSGDLSVYWYQQSLDQGLQFLIQYYNGEERAKGNILERFSAQQFPDLHSELNLSSLELGDSALYFCASSVGSLNTGELFFGEGSRLTVL.

The chain uses TRBV5-1 and TRBJ2-7; D not certain. Trimming took 3 bases from V and 0 from J, leaving 10 bases between them. The CDR3 length is 14 residues. Per the germline V gene, CDR1 is SGHRS and CDR2 is YFSETQ. Here the CDR3 DNA reads TGCGCCAGCAGCTCAACAGTGAGCTCCTACGAGCAGTACTTC. Amino acids: CASSSTVSSYEQYF.

The chain carries TRBV7-9 and TRBJ2-7, with D perhaps TRBD1 or TRBD2 (5 bases each). The CDR3 runs 12 residues. Germline-derived CDR1 and CDR2 are SEHNR and FQNEAQ (reference sequence). V was trimmed by 1 base and J by 7 bases, leaving 8 bases between them. The CDR3 coding sequence is TGTGCCAGCAGCTTAGGGGGGTTAGAGCAGTACTTC. It translates to CASSLGGLEQYF.

This sequence joins TRBV7-9 and TRBJ1-2; TRBD1 aligns across 9 bases. This CDR3 contains 13 residues. Germline V gives CDR1 SEHNR, CDR2 FQNEAQ (reference sequence). V shed 5 bases, J shed 2 bases, and the junction held 0 bases outside the gene matches. The CDR3 region is CASSGQGNYGYTF. DNA of the CDR3: TGTGCCAGCAGCGGACAGGGGAACTATGGCTACACCTTC. Drawing the rest from reference TRBV7-9 and TRBJ1-2, the complete variable domain is DTGVSQNPRHKITKRGQNVTFRCDPISEHNRLYWYRQTLGQGPEFLTYFQNEAQLEKSRLLSDRFSAERPKGSFSTLEIQRTEQGDSAMYLCASSGQGNYGYTFGSGTRLTVV.

The chain links TRBV29-1 to TRBJ1-1; TRBD1 matches at 8 bases. Unmatched junction bases numbered 9, after V lost 7 bases and J lost 2 bases. CDR3 length equals 14 residues. Germline CDR1 reads SQVTM; CDR2 reads ANQGSEA. CDR3 nucleotides: TGCAGCGCGAAGGACAGGGCGGCTAACACTGAAGCTTTCTTT. This encodes CSAKDRAANTEAFF.

The J gene is TRBJ2-7, the V gene TRBV6-1; TRBD1 agrees at 9 bases. CDR3 length: 14 amino acids. V trimming: 1 base; J trimming: 7 bases; junction bases outside the gene matches: 5. Germline V lookup: CDR1 MNHNS, CDR2 SASEGT. As DNA, the CDR3 is TGTGCCAGCAGTGAAGTGTGGACAGGGGCTGAGCAGTACTTC. This codes for CASSEVWTGAEQYF.